Detailed here is one TCR beta chain. Antigen: not known. The data were taken from a study of CD4 T cell repertoires in COVID-19. General observations from the study: In SARS-CoV and/or HKU1 spike cultures, between roughly 7 and 25% of SARS-CoV-2 clonotypes reappeared. Several top expanded SARS-CoV-2-reactive clonotypes were shared by two or three memory subsets.

Using immunoSEQ multiplex PCR, the repertoire was profiled, and TCRdb retains in-frame clones only, with some absent. The table has over 75,000 clones, about 83% seen once. Germline CDR1 and CDR2: DFQATT and SNEGSKA (reference sequence). This CDR3 comprises 13 residues. V shed 6 bases and J shed 5 bases, with 16 bases lying between them. Samples came from patients recovered from mild-to-severe COVID-19. No culture step preceded sequencing of the ex vivo isolated memory T cells. The sample here was CD4+ T cells from peripheral blood, taken after recovery from COVID-19. V and J are TRBV20-1 and TRBJ1-2; the D gene is possibly TRBD1 (5 bases). This receptor was obtained from a human donor who had COVID-19. CDR3 sequence (DNA): TGCAGTGCCAGTAGTGGGCAGGGTTATGGCTACACCTTC. The encoded protein is CSASSGQGYGYTF.